Listed below are T cell receptor beta chains from one sample, sequenced in a study of cytomegalovirus exposure and HLA in healthy donors. Libraries were prepared by immunoSEQ multiplex PCR; TCRdb keeps only in-frame clonotypes and omits some of them. The sample consists of some 200,000 clones, roughly 80% of them appearing once. The sequencing input was PBMCs. The source is a man aged 35-49 years in good health and CMV-seronegative. CDR3s include the opening cysteine and the closing phenylalanine or tryptophan. The D gene is left open where the match is weak. Rows give clone size only sometimes, using once, few, many, or a class for an expanded clone.

D gene,V gene,clone size,J gene,CDR3 protein,CDR3 DNA
TRBD2,TRBV6-1,few,TRBJ2-1,CASSVSGVSSYNEQFF,TGTGCCAGCAGTGTTAGCGGGGTGAGCTCCTACAATGAGCAGTTCTTC
-,TRBV27,-,TRBJ2-5,CASTYRRLQQYQETQYF,TGTGCCAGCACCTACAGGAGACTCCAACAGTACCAAGAGACCCAGTACTTC
-,TRBV7-8,few,TRBJ1-4,CASSPYRVPDEKLFF,TGTGCCAGCAGCCCCTACAGGGTCCCGGATGAAAAACTGTTTTTT
-,TRBV7-3,-,TRBJ1-1,CASSLLGASNTEAFF,TGTGCCAGCAGCTTATTGGGGGCATCGAACACTGAAGCTTTCTTT
TRBD2,TRBV6-1,-,TRBJ2-1,CASSEGGWISGRDNEQFF,TGTGCCAGCAGTGAAGGGGGATGGATTAGCGGGAGAGATAATGAGCAGTTCTTC
-,TRBV19,-,TRBJ1-5,CASSIYAGTNSNQPQHF,TGTGCCAGTAGTATATATGCGGGCACGAATAGCAATCAGCCCCAGCATTTT
TRBD2,TRBV9,-,TRBJ2-1,CASSVSSGGLSSYNEQFF,TGTGCCAGCAGCGTGTCTAGCGGGGGCCTCAGCTCCTACAATGAGCAGTTCTTC
-,TRBV27,-,TRBJ2-3,CASSLYAGMWDTQYF,TGTGCCAGCAGTTTATATGCGGGGATGTGGGATACGCAGTATTTT
TRBD2,TRBV7-6,-,TRBJ2-1,CASSFPGLAGGLHNEQFF,TGTGCCAGCAGCTTCCCGGGACTAGCGGGAGGACTACACAATGAGCAGTTCTTC
-,TRBV18,-,TRBJ1-2,CASSLGQPQGYTF,TGTGCCAGCTCACTAGGACAGCCTCAGGGCTACACCTTC
TRBD2,TRBV5-4,-,TRBJ2-7,CASSSGLAGGNEQYF,TGTGCCAGCAGCTCGGGACTAGCGGGGGGGAACGAGCAGTACTTC
TRBD2,TRBV6-4,-,TRBJ2-1,CASSDRPFTLGGGSWTYNEQFF,TGTGCCAGCAGTGACAGGCCATTTACTCTGGGGGGGGGAAGTTGGACCTACAATGAGCAGTTCTTC
-,TRBV7-8,-,TRBJ2-1,CASSFRSHVDEQFF,TGTGCCAGCAGCTTCAGGTCCCATGTGGATGAGCAGTTCTTC
TRBD2,TRBV27,-,TRBJ2-7,CASSSASGVIFEQYF,TGTGCCAGCAGTTCCGCTAGCGGGGTTATTTTCGAGCAGTACTTC
-,TRBV6-5,-,TRBJ2-1,CASSPSANNEQFF,TGTGCCAGCAGCCCGTCAGCGAACAATGAGCAGTTCTTC
TRBD1,TRBV7-2,few,TRBJ2-7,CASSWQGAGGTYEQYF,TGTGCCAGCAGCTGGCAGGGGGCGGGTGGGACCTACGAGCAGTACTTC
TRBD2,TRBV7-9,-,TRBJ2-2,CASSVLAGGPATGELFF,TGTGCCAGCAGCGTACTAGCGGGAGGGCCAGCCACCGGGGAGCTGTTTTTT
-,TRBV29-1,-,TRBJ2-3,CSRCRQADTQYF,TGCAGCCGCTGTAGACAGGCCGATACGCAGTATTTT
TRBD2,TRBV6-1,-,TRBJ2-5,CASSGLLAGGQETQYF,TGTGCCAGCAGTGGATTACTAGCGGGGGGACAAGAGACCCAGTACTTC
TRBD1,TRBV14,once,TRBJ2-7,CASSQGRGLNEQYF,TGTGCCAGCAGCCAAGGCAGGGGGCTCAACGAGCAGTACTTC
-,TRBV9,-,TRBJ2-2,CASSVGRSGGELFF,TGTGCCAGCAGCGTAGGGAGGTCAGGCGGGGAGCTGTTTTTT
TRBD2,TRBV7-9,-,TRBJ2-1,CASSLEKTSGRRNEQFF,TGTGCCAGCAGCTTAGAGAAGACTAGCGGGAGAAGGAATGAGCAGTTCTTC
-,TRBV5-1,-,TRBJ2-5,CASSPLISGIDRETQYF,TGCGCCAGCAGCCCCTTAATTAGCGGCATAGATCGAGAGACCCAGTACTTC
-,TRBV9,-,TRBJ2-1,CASSAPRDNEQFF,TGTGCCAGCAGTGCTCCCCGGGACAATGAGCAGTTCTTC
-,TRBV19,few,TRBJ2-6,CASSSGVSGANVLTF,TGTGCCAGTAGTTCAGGCGTCTCTGGGGCCAACGTCCTGACTTTC
-,TRBV6-6,-,TRBJ2-1,CASSYSSGVVYNEQFF,TGTGCCAGCAGTTACTCTAGCGGTGTGGTCTACAATGAGCAGTTCTTC
-,TRBV6-5,-,TRBJ2-2,CASSYSSGDTGELFF,TGTGCCAGCAGTTACTCGTCCGGGGACACCGGGGAGCTGTTTTTT
-,TRBV5-4,once,TRBJ2-5,CASRVDGKETQYF,TGTGCCAGCAGGGTCGACGGGAAAGAGACCCAGTACTTC